This T cell receptor (beta chain) was sequenced in a study of PD-1 blockade in mismatch repair-deficient tumors. At the level of the study: Patients had over ten mismatch repair-deficient cancer types and were previously treated and progressing. Regarding the study as a whole: Tumor-resident clones, often undetectable pretreatment in blood, expanded then contracted after pembrolizumab.

Germline CDR1 reads SGHRS; CDR2 reads YFSETQ. With 0 bases clipped from V and 6 bases from J, the junction kept 4 bases outside the gene matches. The CDR3 has 16 amino acids. Every patient had mismatch repair deficiency by PCR or immunohistochemistry. The TCR-sequenced patients were three responders to pembrolizumab. Notes on this clone: Its cognate antigen is unknown.

Produced via immunoSEQ multiplex PCR; TCRdb's table is partial and in-frame only. The data contain around 100,000 clones, about 80% of them singletons. This receptor was identified in an adult with mismatch repair-deficient cancer. Specimen: peripheral blood, collected just over 59 weeks after starting pembrolizumab. The chain recombines TRBV5-1 with TRBJ1-5; 12 bases line up with TRBD1. DNA for the CDR3: TGCGCCAGCAGCTTGGTGGGGACAGGGGGCTTTCAGCCCCAGCATTTT. Protein product: CASSLVGTGGFQPQHF.